This TCR beta chain was sequenced for a study of T-cell reconstitution after alpha-beta-depleted transplantation in children. The CDR3 consists of 16 residues. V lost 5 bases, J lost 5 bases, and 13 bases stayed unmatched. General observations from the study: Newly generated T cells supplied most T-cell counts and diversity one year post-transplant. At around two months after transplant, the alpha-beta T cells were reportedly derived from several hundred expanded clones that came from non-depleted graft cells.

Unique molecular identifiers were incorporated when the TCRbeta library was constructed. MiXCR, run by TCRdb on the PCR reads, gives a single entry per CDR3 protein. Seen here are 200,000 to 250,000 distinct CDR3 sequences, around 9.9% observed once, and the top ten hold 28%. This clonotype was found many times. Its target is not known. The clonotype comes from a child less than two years old with acute myeloid leukemia, due to receive a stem cell transplant. This chain connects TRBV12-3 or TRBV12-4 to TRBJ1-2; TRBD1 matches at 8 bases. This specimen was PBMCs, taken before TCRalphabeta/CD19-depleted stem cell transplant. The CDR3: CASSLNPTGGKYGYTF. The CDR3, as DNA: TGTGCCAGCAGTCTAAACCCCACAGGGGGAAAGTATGGCTACACCTTC.